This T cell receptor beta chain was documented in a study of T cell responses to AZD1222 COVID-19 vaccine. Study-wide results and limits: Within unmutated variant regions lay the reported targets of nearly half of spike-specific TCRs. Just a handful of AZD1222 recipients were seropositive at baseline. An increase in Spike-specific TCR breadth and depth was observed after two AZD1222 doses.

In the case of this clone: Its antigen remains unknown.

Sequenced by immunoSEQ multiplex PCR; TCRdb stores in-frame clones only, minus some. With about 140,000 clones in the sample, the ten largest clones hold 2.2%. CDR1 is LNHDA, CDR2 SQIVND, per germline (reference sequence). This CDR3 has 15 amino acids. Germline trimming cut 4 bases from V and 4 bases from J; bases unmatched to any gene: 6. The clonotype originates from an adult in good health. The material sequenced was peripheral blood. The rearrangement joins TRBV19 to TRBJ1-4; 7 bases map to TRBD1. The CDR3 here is CASSRQQGSNEKLFF. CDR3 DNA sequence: TGTGCCAGTAGTAGGCAACAGGGGAGTAATGAAAAACTGTTTTTT.